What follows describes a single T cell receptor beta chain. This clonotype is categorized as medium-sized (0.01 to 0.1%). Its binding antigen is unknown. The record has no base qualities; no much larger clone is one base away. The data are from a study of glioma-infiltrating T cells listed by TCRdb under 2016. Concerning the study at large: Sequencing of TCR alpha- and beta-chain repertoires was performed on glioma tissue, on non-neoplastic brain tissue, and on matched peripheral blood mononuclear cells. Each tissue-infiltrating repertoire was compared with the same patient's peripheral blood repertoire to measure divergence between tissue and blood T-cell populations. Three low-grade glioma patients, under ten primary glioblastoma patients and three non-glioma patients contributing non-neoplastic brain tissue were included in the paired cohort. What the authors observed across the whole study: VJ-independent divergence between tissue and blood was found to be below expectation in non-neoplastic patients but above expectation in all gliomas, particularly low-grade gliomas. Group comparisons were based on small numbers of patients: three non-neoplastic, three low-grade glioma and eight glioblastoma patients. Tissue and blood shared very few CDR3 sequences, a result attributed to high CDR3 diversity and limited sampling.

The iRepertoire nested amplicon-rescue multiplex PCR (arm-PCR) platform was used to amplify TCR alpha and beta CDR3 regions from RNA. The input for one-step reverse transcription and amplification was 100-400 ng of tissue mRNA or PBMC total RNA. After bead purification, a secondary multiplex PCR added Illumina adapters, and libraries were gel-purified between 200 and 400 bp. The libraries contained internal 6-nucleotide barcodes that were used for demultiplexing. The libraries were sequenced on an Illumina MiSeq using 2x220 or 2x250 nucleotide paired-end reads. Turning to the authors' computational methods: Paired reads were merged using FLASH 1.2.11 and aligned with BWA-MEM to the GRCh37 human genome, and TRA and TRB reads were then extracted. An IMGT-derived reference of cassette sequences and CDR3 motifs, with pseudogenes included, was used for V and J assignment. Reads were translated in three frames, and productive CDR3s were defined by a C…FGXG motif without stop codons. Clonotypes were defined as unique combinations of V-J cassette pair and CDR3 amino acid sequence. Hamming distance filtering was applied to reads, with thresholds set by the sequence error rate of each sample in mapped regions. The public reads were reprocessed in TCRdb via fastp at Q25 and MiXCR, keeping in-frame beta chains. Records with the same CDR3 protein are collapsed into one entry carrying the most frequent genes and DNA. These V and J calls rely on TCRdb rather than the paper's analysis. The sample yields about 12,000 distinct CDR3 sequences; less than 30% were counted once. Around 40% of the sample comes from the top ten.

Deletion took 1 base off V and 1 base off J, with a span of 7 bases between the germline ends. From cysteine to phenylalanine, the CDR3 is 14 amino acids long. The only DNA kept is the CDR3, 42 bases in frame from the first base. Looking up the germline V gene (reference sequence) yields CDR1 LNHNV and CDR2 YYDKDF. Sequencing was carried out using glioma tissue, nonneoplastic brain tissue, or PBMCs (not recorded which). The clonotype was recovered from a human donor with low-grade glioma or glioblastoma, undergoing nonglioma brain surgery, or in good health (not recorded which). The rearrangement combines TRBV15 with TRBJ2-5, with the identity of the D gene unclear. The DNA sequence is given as TGTGCCACCAGCAGAGTTGTCAGCCAAGAGACCCAGTACTTC. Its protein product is CATSRVVSQETQYF.